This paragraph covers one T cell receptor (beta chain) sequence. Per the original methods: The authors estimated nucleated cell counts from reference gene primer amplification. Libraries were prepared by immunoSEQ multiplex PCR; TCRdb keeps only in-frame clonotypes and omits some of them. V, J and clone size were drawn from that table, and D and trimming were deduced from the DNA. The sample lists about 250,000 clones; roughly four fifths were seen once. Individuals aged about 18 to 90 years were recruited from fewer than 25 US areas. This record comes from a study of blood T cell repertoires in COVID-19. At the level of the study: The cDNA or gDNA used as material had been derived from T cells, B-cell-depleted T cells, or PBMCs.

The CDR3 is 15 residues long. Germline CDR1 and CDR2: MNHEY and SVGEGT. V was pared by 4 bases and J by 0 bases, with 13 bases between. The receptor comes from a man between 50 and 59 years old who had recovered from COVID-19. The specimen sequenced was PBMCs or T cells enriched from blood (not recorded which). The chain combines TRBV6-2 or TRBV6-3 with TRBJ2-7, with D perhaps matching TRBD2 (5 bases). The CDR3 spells CASSSVGALSYEQYF. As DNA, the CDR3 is TGTGCCAGCAGTTCGGTGGGAGCTCTCTCCTACGAGCAGTACTTC.